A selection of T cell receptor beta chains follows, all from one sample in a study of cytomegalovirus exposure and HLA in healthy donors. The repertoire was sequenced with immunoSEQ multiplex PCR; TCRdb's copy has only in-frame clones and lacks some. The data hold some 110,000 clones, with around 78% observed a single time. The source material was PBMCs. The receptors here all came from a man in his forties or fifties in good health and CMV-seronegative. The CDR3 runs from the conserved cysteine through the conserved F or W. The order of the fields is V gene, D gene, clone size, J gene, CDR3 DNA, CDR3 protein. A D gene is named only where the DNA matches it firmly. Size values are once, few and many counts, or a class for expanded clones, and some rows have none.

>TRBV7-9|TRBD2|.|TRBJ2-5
TGTGCCAGCAGCGAATCAGGGACTAACCAAGAGACCCAGTACTTC
CASSESGTNQETQYF
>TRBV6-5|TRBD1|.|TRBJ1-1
TGTGCCAGCAGACCGGACAGGGTGTTCGCTGAAGCTTTCTTT
CASRPDRVFAEAFF
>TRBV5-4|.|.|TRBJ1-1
TGTGCCAGCAGCCCCGAACTAGGGGGTCGGTCGAACACTGAAGCTTTCTTT
CASSPELGGRSNTEAFF
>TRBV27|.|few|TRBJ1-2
TGTGCCAGCAGTAGGACAGTCGCTTATGGCTACACCTTC
CASSRTVAYGYTF
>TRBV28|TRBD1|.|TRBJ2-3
TGTGCCAGCAGTTCAGACAGGGAAACAGATACGCAGTATTTT
CASSSDRETDTQYF
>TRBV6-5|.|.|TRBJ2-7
TGTGCCAGCAGTTACACCGCAGGGGACTACGAGCAGTACTTC
CASSYTAGDYEQYF
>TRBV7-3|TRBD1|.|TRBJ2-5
TGTGCCAGCAGCGACTTTCAGACAGGGACCCAAGAGACCCAGTACTTC
CASSDFQTGTQETQYF
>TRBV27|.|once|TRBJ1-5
TGTGCCAGCAGTTTTGGGGGGGCGCGGAAGCCCCAGCATTTT
CASSFGGARKPQHF
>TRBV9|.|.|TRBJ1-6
TGTGCCAGCAGCGGCCCCCTAGGACCCCTCCACTTT
CASSGPLGPLHF
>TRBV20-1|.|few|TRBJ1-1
TGCAGTGCTAGCCTTAACACTGAAGCTTTCTTT
CSASLNTEAFF
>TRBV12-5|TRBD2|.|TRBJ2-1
TGTGCTAGTGGCCGCGGGCTAGCGGGGTCGGATGAGCAGTTCTTC
CASGRGLAGSDEQFF
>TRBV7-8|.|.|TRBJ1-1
TGTGCCAGCGGTTTCGGAGCAAACACTGAAGCTTTCTTT
CASGFGANTEAFF
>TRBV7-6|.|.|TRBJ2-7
TGTGCCAGCAGCTTAGTTGTCGGCGGGGACGAGCAGTACTTC
CASSLVVGGDEQYF
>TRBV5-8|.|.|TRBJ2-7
TGTGCCAGCAGCTTGACTAGCTGGACGTACGAGCAGTACTTC
CASSLTSWTYEQYF
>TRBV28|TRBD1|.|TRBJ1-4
TGTGCCAGCAGTCGGGGGGACAGGGATTATGAAAAACTGTTTTTT
CASSRGDRDYEKLFF
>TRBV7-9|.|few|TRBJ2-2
TGTGCCAGCAGCCCAAACACCGGGGAGCTGTTTTTT
CASSPNTGELFF
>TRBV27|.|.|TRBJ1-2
TGTGCCAGCAGTTCCCGTTGGACAGTCTCTTATGGCTACACCTTC
CASSSRWTVSYGYTF
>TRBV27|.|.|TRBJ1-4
TGTGCCAGCAGTCCGATGACTTATGCAACTAATGAAAAACTGTTTTTT
CASSPMTYATNEKLFF
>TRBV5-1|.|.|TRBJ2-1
TGCGCCAGCAGCATCTCAAGACGGGACAATGAGCAGTTCTTC
CASSISRRDNEQFF
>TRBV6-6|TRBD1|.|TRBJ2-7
TGTGCGAACCAGGGGGTCCCCTACGAGCAGTACTTC
CANQGVPYEQYF
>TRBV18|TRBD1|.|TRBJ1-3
TGTGCCAGCTCACCACCGACAGGGCCCCGCTCTGGAAACACCATATATTTT
CASSPPTGPRSGNTIYF
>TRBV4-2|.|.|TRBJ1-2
TGTGCCAGCAGGAGCCTCTATGGCTACACCTTC
CASRSLYGYTF
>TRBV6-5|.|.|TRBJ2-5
TGTGCCAGCAGCGAGGACTTACGGAACCAAGAGACCCAGTACTTC
CASSEDLRNQETQYF
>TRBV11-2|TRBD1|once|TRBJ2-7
TGTGCCAGCAGCCGAACGCGGACAGGGGATGTGGGGCAGTACTTC
CASSRTRTGDVGQYF
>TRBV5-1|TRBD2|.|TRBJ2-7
TGCGCCAGCAGGGCTAGCGGGGGACCGCCCTACGAGCAGTACTTC
CASRASGGPPYEQYF
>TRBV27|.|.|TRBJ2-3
TGTGCCAGCAGTTTAGCGGGAGATACGCAGTATTTT
CASSLAGDTQYF
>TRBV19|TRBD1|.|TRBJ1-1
TGTGCCAGTATGGACAGGGATCATTCTGAAGCTTTCTTT
CASMDRDHSEAFF
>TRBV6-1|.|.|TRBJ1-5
TGTGCCAGCCATCAGGTGGCCTGGGGCAATCAGCCCCAGCATTTT
CASHQVAWGNQPQHF
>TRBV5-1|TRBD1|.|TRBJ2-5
TGCGCCAGCAGCCGAACGACAGGGGACGGGGAGACCCAGTACTTC
CASSRTTGDGETQYF
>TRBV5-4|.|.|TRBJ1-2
TGTGCCAGCAGCATCGGACGGGGGATGAGCTACACCTTC
CASSIGRGMSYTF
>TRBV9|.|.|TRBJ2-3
TGTGCCAGCAGCGGAGCAGGGGCCACAGATACGCAGTATTTT
CASSGAGATDTQYF
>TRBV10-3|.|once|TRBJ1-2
TGTGCCATCAGCTTTATACAGGGCGTAGGGTATGGCTACACCTTC
CAISFIQGVGYGYTF
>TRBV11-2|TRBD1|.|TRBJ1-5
TGTGCCAGCAGCTCCAGGGGGCTTCAGCCCCAGCATTTT
CASSSRGLQPQHF
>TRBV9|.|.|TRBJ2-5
TGTGCCAGCAGCGTAGGCCAGGGGAAAGAGACCCAGTACTTC
CASSVGQGKETQYF
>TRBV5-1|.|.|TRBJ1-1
TGCGCCAGCAGCTTGGAATCGGGGGTTAAGACTGAAGCTTTCTTT
CASSLESGVKTEAFF
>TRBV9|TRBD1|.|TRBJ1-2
TGTGCCAGCAGCGTCGGGGGGGGACAGGGGAGATTCTCTAACTATGGCTACACCTTC
CASSVGGGQGRFSNYGYTF
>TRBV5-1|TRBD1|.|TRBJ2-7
TGCGCCAGCCTCGGACAGGGGGGGAACGAGCAGTACTTC
CASLGQGGNEQYF
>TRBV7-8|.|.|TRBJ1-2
TGTGCCAGCAGCTTAGAGCCGGGGTACGGCTATGGCTACACCTTC
CASSLEPGYGYGYTF
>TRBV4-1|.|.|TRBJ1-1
TGCGCCAGCAGCCAAGACCCTCCGCGAACAGTTAACACTGAAGCTTTCTTT
CASSQDPPRTVNTEAFF
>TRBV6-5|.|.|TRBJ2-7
TGTGCCAGCAGTTATGCCCCGGACAGTCTCTACGAGCAGTACTTC
CASSYAPDSLYEQYF
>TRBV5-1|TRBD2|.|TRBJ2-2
TGCGCCAGCAGCCCCGATAGCGGGGTAAACACCGGGGAGCTGTTTTTT
CASSPDSGVNTGELFF
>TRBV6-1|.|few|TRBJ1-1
TGTGCCAGCAGGACATCAACAGGGACGGGAGCTTTCTTT
CASRTSTGTGAFF
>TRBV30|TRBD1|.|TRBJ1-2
TGTGCCTGGACTCGGGGACAGGCGATTAACTATGGCTACACCTTC
CAWTRGQAINYGYTF
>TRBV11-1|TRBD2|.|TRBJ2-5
TGTGCCAGCAGCTTAAAAGGGACTAGCGGGGCAGAGACCCAGTACTTC
CASSLKGTSGAETQYF